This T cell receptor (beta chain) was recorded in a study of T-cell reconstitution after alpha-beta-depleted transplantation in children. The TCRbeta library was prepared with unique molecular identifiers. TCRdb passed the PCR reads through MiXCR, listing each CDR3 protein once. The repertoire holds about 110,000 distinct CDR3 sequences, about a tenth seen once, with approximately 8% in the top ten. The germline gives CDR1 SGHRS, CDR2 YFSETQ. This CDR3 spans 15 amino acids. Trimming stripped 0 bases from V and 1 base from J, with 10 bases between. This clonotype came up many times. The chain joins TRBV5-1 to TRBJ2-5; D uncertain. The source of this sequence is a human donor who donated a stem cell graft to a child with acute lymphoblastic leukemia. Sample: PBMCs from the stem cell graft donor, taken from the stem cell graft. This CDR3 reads CASSLGVRFQETQYF. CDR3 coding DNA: TGCGCCAGCAGCTTGGGCGTCCGGTTCCAAGAGACCCAGTACTTC.